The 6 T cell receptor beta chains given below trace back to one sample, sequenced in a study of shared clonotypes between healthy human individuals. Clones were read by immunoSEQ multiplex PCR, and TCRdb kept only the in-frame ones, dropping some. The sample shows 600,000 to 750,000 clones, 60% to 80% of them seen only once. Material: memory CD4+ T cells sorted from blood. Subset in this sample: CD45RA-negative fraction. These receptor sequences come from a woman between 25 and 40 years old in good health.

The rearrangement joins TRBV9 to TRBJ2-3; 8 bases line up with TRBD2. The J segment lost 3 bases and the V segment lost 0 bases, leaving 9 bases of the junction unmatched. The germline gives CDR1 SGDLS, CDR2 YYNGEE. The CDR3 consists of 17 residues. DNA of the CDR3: TGTGCCAGCAGCGTAGTTCGAGCGGGAGTTTCGACAGATACGCAGTATTTT. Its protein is CASSVVRAGVSTDTQYF.

CDR3 coding DNA: TGTGCCAGTACGCCCCAGGCTAGCTTGAATGAGCAGTTCTTC. It codes for CASTPQASLNEQFF. The chain links TRBV19 to TRBJ2-1, with D possibly being TRBD2 (5 bases). The CDR3 length is 14 residues. With 7 bases removed from V and 7 bases from J, the gap between germline ends came to 17 bases. Germline-derived CDR1 and CDR2 are LNHDA and SQIVND (reference sequence).

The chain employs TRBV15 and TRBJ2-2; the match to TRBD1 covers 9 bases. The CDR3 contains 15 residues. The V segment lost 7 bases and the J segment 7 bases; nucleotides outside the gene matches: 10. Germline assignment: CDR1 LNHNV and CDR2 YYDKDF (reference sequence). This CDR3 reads CATNAGTGSHGELFF. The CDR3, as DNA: TGTGCCACCAACGCCGGGACAGGGTCTCACGGGGAGCTGTTTTTT.

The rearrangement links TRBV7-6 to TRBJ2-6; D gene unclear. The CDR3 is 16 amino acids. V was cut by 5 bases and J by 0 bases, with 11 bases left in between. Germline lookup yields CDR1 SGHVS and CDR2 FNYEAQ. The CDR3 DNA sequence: TGTGCCAGCAGCCGCGGCCCTAGCTCTGGGGCCAACGTCCTGACTTTC. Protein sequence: CASSRGPSSGANVLTF.

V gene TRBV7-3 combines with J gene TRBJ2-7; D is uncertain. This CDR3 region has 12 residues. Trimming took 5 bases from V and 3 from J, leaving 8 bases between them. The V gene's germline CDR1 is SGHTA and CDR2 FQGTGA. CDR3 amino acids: CASSPRCYEQYF. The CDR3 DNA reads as TGTGCCAGCAGCCCAAGATGCTACGAGCAGTACTTC.

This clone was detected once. In DNA, the CDR3 is TGTGCCAGCAGCCAGGGGGGATTCGATCAGCCCCAGCATTTT. Translation: CASSQGGFDQPQHF. V gene TRBV14 combines with J gene TRBJ1-5; D is perhaps TRBD1 (5 bases). The V end was cut by 3 bases, the J end by 5 bases, with 11 bases between. This CDR3 is 14 amino acids long. Germline V gene sequence: CDR1 SGHDN, CDR2 FVKESK.